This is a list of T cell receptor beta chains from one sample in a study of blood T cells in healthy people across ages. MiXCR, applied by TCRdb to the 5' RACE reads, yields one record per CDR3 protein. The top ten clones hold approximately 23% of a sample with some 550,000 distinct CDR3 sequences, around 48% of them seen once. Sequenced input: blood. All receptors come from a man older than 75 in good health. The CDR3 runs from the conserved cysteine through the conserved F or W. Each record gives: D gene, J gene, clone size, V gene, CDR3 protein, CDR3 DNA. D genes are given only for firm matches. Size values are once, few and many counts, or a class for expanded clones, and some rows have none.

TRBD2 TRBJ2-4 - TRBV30 CAWSGRGAAKNIQYF TGTGCCTGGAGCGGGAGGGGGGCGGCCAAAAACATTCAGTACTTC
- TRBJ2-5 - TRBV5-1 CASSRDQRNQETQYF TGCGCCAGCAGCCGAGATCAAAGGAACCAAGAGACCCAGTACTTC
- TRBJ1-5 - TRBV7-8 CASSLSTSNQPQHF TGTGCCAGCAGCTTAAGCACAAGCAATCAGCCCCAGCATTTT
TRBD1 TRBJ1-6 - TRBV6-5 CASSYGDRGYNSPLHF TGTGCCAGCAGTTACGGGGACAGGGGGTATAATTCACCCCTCCACTTT
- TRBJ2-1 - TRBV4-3 CASGQGGGSATYNEQFF TGCGCCAGCGGCCAAGGGGGTGGGTCAGCTACCTACAATGAGCAGTTCTTC
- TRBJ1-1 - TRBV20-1 CSARSSYGDTEAFF TGCAGTGCTAGGTCCTCGTATGGCGACACTGAAGCTTTCTTT
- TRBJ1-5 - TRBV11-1 CASSLESNQPQHF TGTGCCAGCAGCTTAGAGAGCAATCAGCCCCAGCATTTT
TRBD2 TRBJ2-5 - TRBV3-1 CASSSRGLAGAEETQYF TGTGCCAGCAGCTCAAGAGGTCTAGCGGGAGCGGAGGAGACCCAGTACTTC
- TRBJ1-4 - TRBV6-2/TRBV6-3 CASSYPPGAHNEKLFF TGTGCCAGCAGTTACCCTCCGGGAGCCCATAATGAAAAACTGTTTTTT
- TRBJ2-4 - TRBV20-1 CSAPGGSGSQLGIQYF TGCAGTGCCCCCGGTGGGTCGGGGAGCCAATTGGGCATTCAGTACTTC
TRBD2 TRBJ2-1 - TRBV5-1 CASSPGLAHGEQFF TGCGCCAGCAGCCCAGGACTAGCCCACGGGGAGCAGTTCTTC
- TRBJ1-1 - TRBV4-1 CASSRQEGTNTEAFF TGCGCCAGCAGCCGACAGGAAGGGACGAACACTGAAGCTTTCTTT
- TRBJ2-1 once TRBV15 CATSRFGSFGNEQFF TGTGCCACCAGCAGATTCGGGAGTTTCGGAAATGAGCAGTTCTTC
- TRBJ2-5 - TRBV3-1 CASSQVLGFPSETQYF TGTGCCAGCAGCCAAGTTCTTGGCTTTCCCTCCGAGACCCAGTACTTC
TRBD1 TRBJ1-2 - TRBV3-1 CASSQKDRDGGYTF TGTGCCAGCAGCCAAAAGGACAGGGACGGTGGCTACACCTTC
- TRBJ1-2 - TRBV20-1 CSARREGGGYTF TGCAGTGCTAGAAGGGAGGGCGGCGGCTACACCTTC
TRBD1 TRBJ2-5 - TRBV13 CASSRRQGAETQYF TGTGCCAGCAGCCGACGACAGGGGGCAGAGACCCAGTACTTC
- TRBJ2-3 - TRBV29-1 CSVGVSGGTDTQYF TGCAGCGTTGGTGTCAGTGGGGGGACAGATACGCAGTATTTT
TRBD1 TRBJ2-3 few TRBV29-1 CSMRTGAKPDTQYF TGCAGCATGAGGACAGGGGCGAAGCCAGATACGCAGTATTTT
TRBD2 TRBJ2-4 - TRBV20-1 CSASQREGLHIQYF TGCAGTGCCTCGCAGCGGGAGGGCTTACACATTCAGTACTTC
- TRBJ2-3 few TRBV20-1 CSARVLGEAPTDTQYF TGCAGTGCTAGAGTTCTGGGAGAAGCCCCCACAGATACGCAGTATTTT
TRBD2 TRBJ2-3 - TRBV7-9 CASSPSGETSTDTQYF TGTGCCAGCAGCCCTAGCGGGGAGACTAGCACAGATACGCAGTATTTT
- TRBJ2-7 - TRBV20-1 CSATREPSSYEQYF TGCAGTGCAACCAGGGAACCGAGCTCCTACGAGCAGTACTTC